Each of the 8 T cell receptor beta chains below was sequenced from the same sample in a study of shared clonotypes between healthy human individuals (TCRdb year 2020). CD8 naive samples were obtained by positive selection for CCR7 among CD45RO-negative cells, yielding a CD45RA+CCR7+ population from which TemRA cells were excluded. The library was built by means of the immunoSEQ multiplex PCR assay. Entries here come from immuneACCESS through TCRdb and include only in-frame sequences with V and J called. Some clones fail to appear in such tables; in the studies checked, an unresolved V gene covers under half of the shortfall, and the cause of the remainder is unknown. This sample has 2 million or so clones in its table, and about 95% of those were observed once. 1.1% of the sample lies in the top ten. The sequenced sample consisted of naive CD8+ T cells sorted from blood. According to the study, the label for this sample's cell subset or site signals: CD45RA+CCR7+. These receptors all stem from a man aged 18 to 29 in good health.

As DNA, the CDR3 is TGTGCCAGCAGTTTATTGAAGCCAGCCTACAATGAGCAGTTCTTC. It codes for CASSLLKPAYNEQFF. The rearrangement uses TRBV27 and TRBJ2-1; unclear D gene. This CDR3 is built from 15 residues. The germline V and J ends were trimmed by 1 base and 2 bases, with 9 bases remaining between them. Germline V CDR1 and CDR2: MNHEY, SMNVEV (reference sequence).

V usage is TRBV5-6 and J usage is TRBJ1-2, with D maybe TRBD1 (6 bases). The length of the CDR3 is 14 residues. The germline gives CDR1 SGHDT, CDR2 YYEEEE. The germline V and J ends were trimmed by 0 bases and 4 bases, with 10 bases remaining between them. CDR3 protein: CASSLEGEGYGYTF. The CDR3 nucleotides read TGTGCCAGCAGCTTGGAGGGGGAAGGCTATGGCTACACCTTC.

The gene calls are TRBV6-5 and TRBJ2-2, with TRBD1 as a possible D gene (5 bases). With 0 bases removed from V and 6 bases from J, the gap between germline ends came to 11 bases. Germline V gene data show CDR1 as MNHEY and CDR2 as SVGAGI. This CDR3 is built from 15 residues. The CDR3 DNA is TGTGCCAGCAGTTACTCGAGGACACTTCCCGGGGAGCTGTTTTTT. Its translation: CASSYSRTLPGELFF.

This rearrangement joins TRBV7-6 to TRBJ2-1, with a weak D call TRBD2 (5 bases). Germline V gives CDR1 SGHVS, CDR2 FNYEAQ. The ends were cut back, 1 base at V and 7 bases at J, with 8 bases in the middle. The CDR3 loop spans 13 amino acids. The DNA for the CDR3 is TGTGCCAGCAGCTTAGTTCCGGGAAATGAGCAGTTCTTC. Translating gives CASSLVPGNEQFF.

The rearrangement joins TRBV4-1 to TRBJ2-7, with no clear D. Trimming cost V 2 bases and J 0 bases, with 11 bases left between them. This CDR3 is built from 15 residues. Per the germline V gene, CDR1 is MGHRA and CDR2 is YSYEKL. The CDR3 reads CASSQSVGISYEQYF. The CDR3 DNA reads as TGCGCCAGCAGCCAATCTGTAGGGATCTCCTACGAGCAGTACTTC.

The chain carries TRBV7-9 and TRBJ2-7; D call uncertain. The CDR3 spans 15 residues. Germline V gene data show CDR1 as SEHNR and CDR2 as FQNEAQ (reference sequence). Trimming took 5 bases from V and 1 from J, leaving 15 bases between them. CDR3 nucleotides: TGTGCCAGCAGCGCATTTAGGGCTGATTCCTACGAGCAGTACTTC. Encoded protein: CASSAFRADSYEQYF.

The CDR3 spells CASSHGQGMSYGYTF. CDR3 DNA sequence: TGTGCCAGCAGCCATGGACAGGGGATGTCCTATGGCTACACCTTC. The chain recombines TRBV14 with TRBJ1-2; TRBD1 agrees at 9 bases. J lost 4 bases, V lost 3 bases, and 6 bases had no gene match. CDR1 and CDR2 from the germline V gene are SGHDN and FVKESK. The CDR3 length is 15 residues.

The gene calls are TRBV7-9 and TRBJ1-6; D gene uncertain. V was pared by 3 bases and J by 0 bases, with 12 bases between. This CDR3 spans 17 amino acids. Looked up from germline, CDR1 is SEHNR and CDR2 is FQNEAQ (reference sequence). The CDR3 sequence is CASSLYSFSSYNSPLHF. CDR3 coding DNA: TGTGCCAGCAGCTTGTACAGCTTTAGCTCCTATAATTCACCCCTCCACTTT. The variable domain in full, with the rest retrieved from reference TRBV7-9 and TRBJ1-6, is DTGVSQNPRHKITKRGQNVTFRCDPISEHNRLYWYRQTLGQGPEFLTYFQNEAQLEKSRLLSDRFSAERPKGSFSTLEIQRTEQGDSAMYLCASSLYSFSSYNSPLHFGNGTRLTVT.